This T cell receptor (beta chain) was recovered during a study of blood T cell repertoires in COVID-19. The wider study: Sites in the United States, Italy and Spain provided acute and convalescent COVID-19 samples. The cDNA or gDNA used as material had been derived from T cells, B-cell-depleted T cells, or PBMCs.

In the study's own analysis: Amplification with reference gene primers provided the estimates of nucleated cell counts. Clones were sequenced by immunoSEQ multiplex PCR, and TCRdb holds only the in-frame ones, with some missing. The V and J calls and clone size were taken over from that table, and D and trimming were inferred from the DNA. The sample records 20,000 to 25,000 clones, around 89% being singletons. The V gene lost 5 bases and the J gene lost 1 base, with 9 bases spanning the gap. This CDR3 has 13 amino acids. From germline, CDR1 is SGHRS and CDR2 YFSETQ. V usage is TRBV5-1 and J usage is TRBJ2-5; TRBD2 might be the D (5 bases). The sample comprised peripheral blood. This TCR was sampled from a woman aged 55 to 70 with active COVID-19. DNA of the CDR3: TGCGCCAGCAGACTCGGACTCCAAGAGACCCAGTACTTC. Amino acid sequence: CASRLGLQETQYF.